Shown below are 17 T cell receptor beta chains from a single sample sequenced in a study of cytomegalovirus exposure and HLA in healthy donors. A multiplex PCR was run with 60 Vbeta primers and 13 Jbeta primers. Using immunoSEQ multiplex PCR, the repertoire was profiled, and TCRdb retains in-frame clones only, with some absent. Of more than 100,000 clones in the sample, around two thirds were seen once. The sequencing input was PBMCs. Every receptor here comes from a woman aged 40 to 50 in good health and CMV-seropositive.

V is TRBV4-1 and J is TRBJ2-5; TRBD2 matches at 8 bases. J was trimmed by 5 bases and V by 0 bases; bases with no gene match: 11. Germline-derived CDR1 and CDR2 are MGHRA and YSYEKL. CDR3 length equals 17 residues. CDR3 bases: TGCGCCAGCAGCCAAGATTCGGGAGCGGGGGCGGGGGAGACCCAGTACTTC. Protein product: CASSQDSGAGAGETQYF.

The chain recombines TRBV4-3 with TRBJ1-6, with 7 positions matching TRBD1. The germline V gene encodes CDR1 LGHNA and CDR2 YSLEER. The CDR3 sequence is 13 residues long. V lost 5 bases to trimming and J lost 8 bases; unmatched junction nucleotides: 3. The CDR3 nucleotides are TGCGCCAGCAGCGGACAGGTGGATTCACCCCTCCACTTT. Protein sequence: CASSGQVDSPLHF.

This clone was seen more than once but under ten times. The CDR3 sequence: CASSSLRDSPLHF. DNA of the CDR3: TGTGCCAGCAGCTCGCTGAGGGATTCACCCCTCCACTTT. J is TRBJ1-6 and V is TRBV7-3; D ambiguous. Germline V gene sequence: CDR1 SGHTA, CDR2 FQGTGA. The CDR3 is made up of 13 amino acids. V was trimmed by 4 bases and J by 8 bases, leaving 9 bases between them. Drawing the rest from reference TRBV7-3 and TRBJ1-6, the complete variable domain is GAGVSQTPSNKVTEKGKYVELRCDPISGHTALYWYRQSLGQGPEFLIYFQGTGAADDSGLPNDRFFAVRPEGSVSTLKIQRTERGDSAVYLCASSSLRDSPLHFGNGTRLTVT.

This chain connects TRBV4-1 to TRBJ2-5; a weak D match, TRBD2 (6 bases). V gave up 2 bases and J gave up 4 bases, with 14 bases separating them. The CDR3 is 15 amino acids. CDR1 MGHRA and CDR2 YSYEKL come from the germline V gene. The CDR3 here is CASSQSWTTRETQYF. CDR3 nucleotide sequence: TGCGCCAGCAGCCAATCTTGGACTACCCGAGAGACCCAGTACTTC.

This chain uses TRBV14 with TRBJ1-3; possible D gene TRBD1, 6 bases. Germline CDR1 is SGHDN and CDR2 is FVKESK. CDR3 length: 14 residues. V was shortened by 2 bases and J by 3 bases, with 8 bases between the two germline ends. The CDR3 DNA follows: TGTGCCAGCAGCCAAACAGGGAGTGGAAACACCATATATTTT. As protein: CASSQTGSGNTIYF.

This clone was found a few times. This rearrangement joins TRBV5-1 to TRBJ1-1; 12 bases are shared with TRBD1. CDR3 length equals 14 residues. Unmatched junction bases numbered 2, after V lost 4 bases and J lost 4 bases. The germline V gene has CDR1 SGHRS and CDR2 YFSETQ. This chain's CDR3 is CASSGTGGFTEAFF. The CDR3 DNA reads TGCGCCAGCAGCGGGACAGGGGGCTTCACTGAAGCTTTCTTT.

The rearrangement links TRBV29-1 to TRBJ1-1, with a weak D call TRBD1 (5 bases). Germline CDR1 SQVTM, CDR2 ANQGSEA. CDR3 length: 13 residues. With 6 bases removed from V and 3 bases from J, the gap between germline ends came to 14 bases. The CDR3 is CSVRDWKDTEAFF. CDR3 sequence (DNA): TGCAGCGTGAGGGACTGGAAGGACACTGAAGCTTTCTTT.

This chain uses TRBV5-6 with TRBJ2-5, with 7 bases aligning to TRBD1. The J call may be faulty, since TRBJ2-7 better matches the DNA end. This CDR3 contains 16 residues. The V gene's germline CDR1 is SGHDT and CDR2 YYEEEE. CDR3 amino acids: CASSLPGQGVPHEQYF. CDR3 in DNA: TGTGCCAGCAGCTTGCCGGGCCAGGGGGTTCCTCACGAGCAGTACTTC.

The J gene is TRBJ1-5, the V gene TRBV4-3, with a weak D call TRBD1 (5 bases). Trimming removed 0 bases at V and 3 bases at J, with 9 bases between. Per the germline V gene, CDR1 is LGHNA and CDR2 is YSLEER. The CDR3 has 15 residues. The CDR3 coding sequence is TGCGCCAGCAGCCAAGATTTCAGGGTCAATCAGCCCCAGCATTTT. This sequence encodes CASSQDFRVNQPQHF.

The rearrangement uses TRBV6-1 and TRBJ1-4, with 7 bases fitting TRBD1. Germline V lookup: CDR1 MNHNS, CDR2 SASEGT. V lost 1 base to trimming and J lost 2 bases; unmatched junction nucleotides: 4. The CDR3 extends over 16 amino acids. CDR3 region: CASSEGPGQTNEKLFF. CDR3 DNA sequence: TGTGCCAGCAGTGAAGGGCCGGGACAGACTAATGAAAAACTGTTTTTT.

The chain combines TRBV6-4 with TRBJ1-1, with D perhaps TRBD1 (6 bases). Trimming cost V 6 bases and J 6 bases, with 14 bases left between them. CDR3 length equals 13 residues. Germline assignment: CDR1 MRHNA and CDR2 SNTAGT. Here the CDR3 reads CASRQKGGSEAFF. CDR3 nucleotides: TGTGCCAGCAGACAAAAGGGGGGGTCTGAAGCTTTCTTT.

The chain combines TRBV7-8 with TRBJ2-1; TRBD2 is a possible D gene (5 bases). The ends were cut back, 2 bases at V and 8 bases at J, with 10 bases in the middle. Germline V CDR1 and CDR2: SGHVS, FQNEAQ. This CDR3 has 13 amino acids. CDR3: CASSLFLAHEQFF. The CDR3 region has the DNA TGTGCCAGCAGCTTATTTCTAGCCCATGAGCAGTTCTTC. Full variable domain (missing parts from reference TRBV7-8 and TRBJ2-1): GAGVSQSPRYKVAKRGQDVALRCDPISGHVSLFWYQQALGQGPEFLTYFQNEAQLDKSGLPSDRFFAERPEGSVSTLKIQRTQQEDSAVYLCASSLFLAHEQFFGPGTRLTVL.

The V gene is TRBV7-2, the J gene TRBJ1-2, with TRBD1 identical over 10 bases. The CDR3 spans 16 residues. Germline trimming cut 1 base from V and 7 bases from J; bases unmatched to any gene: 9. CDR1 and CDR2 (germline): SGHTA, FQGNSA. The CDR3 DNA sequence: TGTGCCAGCAGCTTAGTAGGTTGGACAGGGGGAACTGGCTACACCTTC. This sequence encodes CASSLVGWTGGTGYTF. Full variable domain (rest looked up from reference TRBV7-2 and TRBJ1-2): GAGVSQSPSNKVTEKGKDVELRCDPISGHTALYWYRQSLGQGLEFLIYFQGNSAPDKSGLPSDRFSAERTGGSVSTLTIQRTQQEDSAVYLCASSLVGWTGGTGYTFGSGTRLTVV.

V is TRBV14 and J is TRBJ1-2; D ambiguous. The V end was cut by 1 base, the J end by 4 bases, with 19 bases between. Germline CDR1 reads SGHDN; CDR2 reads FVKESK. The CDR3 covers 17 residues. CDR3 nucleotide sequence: TGTGCCAGCAGCCAAGTGGGTCGAGAGGGTGGGCCCTATGGCTACACCTTC. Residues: CASSQVGREGGPYGYTF. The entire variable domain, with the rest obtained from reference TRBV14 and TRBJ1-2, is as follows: EAGVTQFPSHSVIEKGQTVTLRCDPISGHDNLYWYRRVMGKEIKFLLHFVKESKQDESGMPNNRFLAERTGGTYSTLKVQPAELEDSGVYFCASSQVGREGGPYGYTFGSGTRLTVV.

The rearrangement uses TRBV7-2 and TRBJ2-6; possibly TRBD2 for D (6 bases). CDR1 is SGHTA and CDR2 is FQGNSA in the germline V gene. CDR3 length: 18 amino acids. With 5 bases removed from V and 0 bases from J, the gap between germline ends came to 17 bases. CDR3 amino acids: CASSLNSGIFSGANVLTF. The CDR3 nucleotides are TGTGCCAGCAGCCTGAATAGCGGAATCTTCTCTGGGGCCAACGTCCTGACTTTC.

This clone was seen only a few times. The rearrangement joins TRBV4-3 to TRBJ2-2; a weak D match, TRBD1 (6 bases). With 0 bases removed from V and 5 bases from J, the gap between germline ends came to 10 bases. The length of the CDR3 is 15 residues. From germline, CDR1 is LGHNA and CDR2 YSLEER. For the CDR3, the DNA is TGCGCCAGCAGCCAAGAGGACAGAAGTACCGGGGAGCTGTTTTTT. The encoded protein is CASSQEDRSTGELFF.

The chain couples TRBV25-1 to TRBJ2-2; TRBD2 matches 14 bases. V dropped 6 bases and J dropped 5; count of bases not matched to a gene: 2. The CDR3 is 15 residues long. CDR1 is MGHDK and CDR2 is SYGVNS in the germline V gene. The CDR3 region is CASSWTSGGTGELFF. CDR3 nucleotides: TGTGCCAGCAGCTGGACTAGCGGGGGGACCGGGGAGCTGTTTTTT.